This T cell receptor (beta chain) derives from a study of blood T cells in healthy people across ages. Donors each provided 9.5 to 10 milliliters of peripheral blood. The use of a sample-barcoded 5' primer and a J-beta primer mix characterized a second PCR of roughly 6 to 12 cycles. From the 5' RACE reads, TCRdb called clonotypes with MiXCR, one entry per CDR3 protein. The sample has hundreds of thousands of distinct CDR3 sequences, over 40% seen once. In the case of this clonotype: Its specificity is unknown.

Study-level findings and limits: The study found more naive CD4+ cells and higher diversity in long-lived than aged donors. Age advanced and TCR beta diversity per million T cells fell, roughly linearly.

There are 12 residues in the CDR3. Per the germline V gene, CDR1 is SQVTM and CDR2 is ANQGSEA. The V gene lost 2 bases and the J gene lost 2 bases, with 6 bases spanning the gap. This chain connects TRBV29-1 to TRBJ2-5; D not certain. The sample consisted of blood. The TCR comes from a man at least 80 years old in good health. CDR3 amino acids: CSVESVQETQYF. The CDR3 DNA sequence: TGCAGCGTTGAATCGGTTCAAGAGACCCAGTACTTC.